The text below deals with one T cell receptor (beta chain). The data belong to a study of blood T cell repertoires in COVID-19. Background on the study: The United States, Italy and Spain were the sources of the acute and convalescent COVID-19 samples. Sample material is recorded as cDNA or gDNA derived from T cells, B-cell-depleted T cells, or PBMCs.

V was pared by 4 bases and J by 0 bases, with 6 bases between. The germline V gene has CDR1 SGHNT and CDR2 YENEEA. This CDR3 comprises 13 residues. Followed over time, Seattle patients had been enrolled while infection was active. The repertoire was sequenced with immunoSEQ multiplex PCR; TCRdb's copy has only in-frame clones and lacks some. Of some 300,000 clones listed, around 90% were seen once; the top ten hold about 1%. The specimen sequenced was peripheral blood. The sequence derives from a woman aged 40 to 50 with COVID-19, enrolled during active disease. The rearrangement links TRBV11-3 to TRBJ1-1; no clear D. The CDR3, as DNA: TGTGCCAGCAGCTCGGAGGTGAACACTGAAGCTTTCTTT. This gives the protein CASSSEVNTEAFF.